Each of the 24 T cell receptor beta chains below was sequenced from the same sample in a study of early T cells in non-severe SARS-CoV-2 infection. Via MiXCR, TCRdb re-called the 5' RACE reads, giving one row per CDR3 protein. There are 65,000 to 85,000 distinct CDR3 sequences in the sample; under 14% occur only once, and 3% to 4.5% lies in the top ten. The sequenced sample was whole blood. These receptors came from an adult who was a healthcare worker with PCR-confirmed SARS-CoV-2 infection or an uninfected control (not recorded which).

This clonotype came up many times. CDR3 sequence: CASSHSVGNEQFF. As DNA, the CDR3 is TGTGCCAGCAGCCATTCTGTGGGCAATGAGCAGTTCTTC. This chain uses TRBV3-1 with TRBJ2-1; D ambiguous. The CDR3 contains 13 residues. Germline CDR1 LGHDT, CDR2 YNNKEL (reference sequence). V was trimmed by 3 bases and J by 6 bases, leaving 9 bases between them.

V is TRBV6-5 and J is TRBJ2-3, with 8 bases fitting TRBD1. Germline V gene data show CDR1 as MNHEY and CDR2 as SVGAGI. The junction had 6 bases not matched to a gene; V was cut back by 0 bases and J by 10 bases. CDR3 length: 14 residues. The CDR3 protein is CASSYSFSGGAQYF. CDR3 sequence (DNA): TGTGCCAGCAGTTACTCGTTCTCAGGGGGCGCGCAGTATTTT.

This clonotype was seen a few times. V usage is TRBV20-1 and J usage is TRBJ2-7; weak D call: TRBD2 (6 bases). The CDR3 covers 13 residues. Trimming left V 3 bases short and J 3 bases short, with 12 bases between. The germline V gene encodes CDR1 DFQATT and CDR2 SNEGSKA (reference sequence). CDR3 protein: CSASAGRIYEQYF. Written as DNA, the CDR3 is TGCAGTGCTAGTGCCGGGAGAATCTACGAGCAGTACTTC.

The sample holds a few counts of this clonotype. The chain links TRBV19 to TRBJ1-2; D is undetermined. Trimming left V 3 bases short and J 0 bases short, with 5 bases between. This CDR3 comprises 13 residues. The germline gives CDR1 LNHDA, CDR2 SQIVND (reference sequence). CDR3: CASSIASNYGYTF. CDR3 coding DNA: TGTGCCAGTAGTATCGCATCTAACTATGGCTACACCTTC.

This clonotype was detected ten times or more. This chain connects TRBV13 to TRBJ2-1, with 10 bases that match TRBD2. The CDR3 consists of 16 residues. Per germline, CDR1 PRHDT and CDR2 FYEKMQ (reference sequence). Trimming took 5 bases from V and 4 from J; bases not matched to a gene: 8. Here the CDR3 reads CASSARRTSGYNEQFF. DNA for the CDR3: TGTGCCAGCAGCGCTAGGAGGACTAGCGGATACAATGAGCAGTTCTTC.

This clonotype was counted a few times. The chain links TRBV7-8 to TRBJ2-3; D unclear. V dropped 1 base and J dropped 4 bases, with 15 bases sitting between them. The CDR3 consists of 16 residues. Germline V gene sequence: CDR1 SGHVS, CDR2 FQNEAQ. DNA of the CDR3: TGTGCCAGCAGCTTAGAGGCGGCTCTATCGCCAGATACGCAGTATTTT. This encodes CASSLEAALSPDTQYF.

This clonotype was detected ten times or more. The chain has TRBV7-6 and TRBJ2-7, with D unclear. Germline lookup yields CDR1 SGHVS and CDR2 FNYEAQ. The CDR3 is 13 residues long. The ends were cut back, 4 bases at V and 0 bases at J, with 7 bases in the middle. DNA for the CDR3: TGTGCCAGCAGCTCCTATTCCTCCTACGAGCAGTACTTC. It specifies CASSSYSSYEQYF.

This clonotype appeared a few times. V is TRBV5-1 and J is TRBJ1-1; 8 nucleotides match TRBD1. Trimming took 3 bases from V and 6 from J; bases not matched to a gene: 7. This CDR3 comprises 14 residues. The germline CDR1 and CDR2 sequences are SGHRS and YFSETQ. The CDR3: CASSSGEQGAEAFF. Written as DNA, the CDR3 is TGCGCCAGCAGCTCTGGCGAACAGGGGGCTGAAGCTTTCTTT.

This clonotype has ten or more counts. J is TRBJ2-3 and V is TRBV18; no reliable D call. The germline V gene encodes CDR1 KGHSH and CDR2 LQKENI. Trimming cost V 2 bases and J 1 base, with 10 bases left between them. CDR3 length: 15 residues. The CDR3 region has the DNA TGTGCCAGCTCACCAGTAGACACCCGCACAGATACGCAGTATTTT. It codes for CASSPVDTRTDTQYF.

The chain employs TRBV6-2 or TRBV6-3 and TRBJ2-2; no clear D. Trimming removed 6 bases from V and 6 bases from J, with 8 bases in between. Germline V gene lookup returns CDR1 MNHEY and CDR2 SVGEGT. The CDR3 contains 12 residues. CDR3 in DNA: TGTGCCAGCAGCCACTCCCCCGGGGAGCTGTTTTTT. Its translation is CASSHSPGELFF.

The chain links TRBV20-1 to TRBJ1-1; 7 nucleotides line up with TRBD1. This CDR3 has 13 amino acids. Germline CDR1 DFQATT, CDR2 SNEGSKA (reference sequence). The junction had 3 bases not matched to a gene; V was cut back by 4 bases and J by 1 base. The CDR3 reads CSATGQANTEAFF. The DNA for the CDR3 is TGCAGTGCTACCGGACAGGCGAACACTGAAGCTTTCTTT.

There are many counts of this clonotype. The V gene is TRBV10-3, the J gene TRBJ2-1, with 10 positions matching TRBD2. The CDR3 covers 15 residues. Per germline, CDR1 ENHRY and CDR2 SYGVKD. Trimming removed 3 bases from V and 9 bases from J; junction bases left unmatched: 8. The CDR3 sequence is CAISDVGTSAGEQFF. DNA of the CDR3: TGTGCCATCAGTGATGTGGGGACTAGCGCGGGTGAGCAGTTCTTC.

The sample holds a few counts of this clonotype. This rearrangement joins TRBV19 to TRBJ1-5, with 7 bases identical to TRBD1. V lost 4 bases to trimming and J lost 6 bases; unmatched junction nucleotides: 12. The CDR3 runs to 16 residues. The germline V gene has CDR1 LNHDA and CDR2 SQIVND (reference sequence). The CDR3 loop reads CASSNEPDRVSQPQHF. The CDR3 bases are TGTGCCAGTAGTAATGAACCAGACAGGGTAAGTCAGCCCCAGCATTTT.

This clonotype was counted at least ten times. The gene calls are TRBV27 and TRBJ2-2; tentatively, D is TRBD2 (6 bases). This CDR3 is built from 13 residues. With 6 bases removed from V and 4 bases from J, the gap between germline ends came to 9 bases. CDR1 is MNHEY and CDR2 is SMNVEV in the germline V gene (reference sequence). The CDR3 nucleotides are TGTGCCAGCAGCGGGAGTGGCACCGGGGAGCTGTTTTTT. As protein: CASSGSGTGELFF.

The chain combines TRBV3-1 with TRBJ1-2; TRBD1 matches at 10 bases. Germline CDR1 reads LGHDT; CDR2 reads YNNKEL (reference sequence). The CDR3 runs to 17 residues. V trimming: 4 bases; J trimming: 1 base; junction bases outside the gene matches: 9. CDR3 sequence reads: CASSPRGQGRDNYGYTF. In nucleotides, the CDR3 is TGTGCCAGCAGCCCCCGGGGACAGGGGAGAGATAACTATGGCTACACCTTC.

The genes are TRBV7-8 and TRBJ1-5; maybe TRBD1 (6 bases). CDR3 length: 16 amino acids. The germline V gene encodes CDR1 SGHVS and CDR2 FQNEAQ. Trimming took 5 bases from V and 7 from J, leaving 21 bases between them. In nucleotides, the CDR3 is TGTGCCAGCAGCCTGTTACAGGGACCTGGGCACCAGCCCCAGCATTTT. Amino acids: CASSLLQGPGHQPQHF. The variable domain in full, completed from reference TRBV7-8 and TRBJ1-5, reads GAGVSQSPRYKVAKRGQDVALRCDPISGHVSLFWYQQALGQGPEFLTYFQNEAQLDKSGLPSDRFFAERPEGSVSTLKIQRTQQEDSAVYLCASSLLQGPGHQPQHFGDGTRLSIL.

This clonotype has more than one count but fewer than ten. V usage is TRBV12-3 or TRBV12-4 and J usage is TRBJ1-5; D gene uncertain. V shed 7 bases and J shed 11 bases, with 15 bases lying between them. The CDR3 totals 12 residues. The CDR3 loop reads CASTLNTRSQHF. CDR3 coding DNA: TGTGCCAGCACATTAAATACTCGATCCCAGCATTTT.

This clonotype has at least ten counts. This sequence joins TRBV18 and TRBJ1-1; no clear D gene. CDR1 and CDR2 from the germline V gene are KGHSH and LQKENI. There are 12 residues in the CDR3. With 4 bases removed from V and 4 bases from J, the gap between germline ends came to 7 bases. The CDR3 nucleotides are TGTGCCAGCTCACTATTTGGCACTGAAGCTTTCTTT. It codes for CASSLFGTEAFF.

This clonotype has ten or more counts. J is TRBJ2-3 and V is TRBV7-3, with no clear D. CDR3 length: 13 amino acids. Germline CDR1 reads SGHTA; CDR2 reads FQGTGA. V lost 2 bases, J lost 9 bases, and 12 bases lay in between. This CDR3 reads CASSLPGRGTQYF. The CDR3 coding sequence is TGTGCCAGCAGCTTACCCGGTCGAGGCACGCAGTATTTT.

In its sample, this clonotype was seen many times. V and J are TRBV30 and TRBJ2-2; D remains ambiguous. This CDR3 is built from 14 residues. V was cut by 6 bases and J by 1 base, with 12 bases left in between. Germline CDR1 GTSNPN, CDR2 SVGIG (reference sequence). The CDR3 DNA is TGTGCCTGCGAGTCGGCACTGAACACCGGGGAGCTGTTTTTT. Protein sequence: CACESALNTGELFF. Complete variable domain (other parts from reference TRBV30 and TRBJ2-2): SQTIHQWPATLVQPVGSPLSLECTVEGTSNPNLYWYRQAAGRGLQLLFYSVGIGQISSEVPQNLSASRPQDRQFILSSKKLLLSDSGFYLCACESALNTGELFFGEGSRLTVL.

This clonotype was seen ten or more times. The V gene is TRBV29-1, the J gene TRBJ2-7; the D call may be TRBD1 or TRBD2 (6 bases each). CDR1 and CDR2 (germline): SQVTM, ANQGSEA. The CDR3 runs to 16 residues. V lost 4 bases and J lost 2, with 21 bases in between. The CDR3 DNA follows: TGCAGCGTTGGAGGCGCCACAGGGACTCCAACCTACGAGCAGTACTTC. Amino acid sequence: CSVGGATGTPTYEQYF.

The CDR3 protein is CASSLAGGAPDTQYF. The CDR3 bases are TGTGCCAGCAGCTTGGCAGGGGGCGCGCCAGATACGCAGTATTTT. The rearrangement joins TRBV11-1 to TRBJ2-3; 8 nucleotides line up with TRBD1. CDR3 length: 15 residues. Per germline, CDR1 SGHAT and CDR2 FQDESV (reference sequence). V dropped 3 bases and J dropped 4; count of bases not matched to a gene: 6.

This clonotype has ten or more counts. The chain uses TRBV9 and TRBJ1-1; maybe TRBD1 (5 bases). CDR1 is SGDLS and CDR2 is YYNGEE in the germline V gene. This CDR3 has 14 amino acids. Trimming took 0 bases from V and 7 from J, leaving 13 bases between them. The CDR3 protein is CASSVGDPGGEAFF. As DNA, the CDR3 is TGTGCCAGCAGCGTAGGGGACCCCGGGGGTGAAGCTTTCTTT.

Many counts were recorded for this clonotype. The chain combines TRBV11-2 with TRBJ1-2; D possibly corresponds to TRBD1 (5 bases). This CDR3 comprises 15 residues. Germline V gives CDR1 SGHAT, CDR2 FQNNGV. Trimming took 0 bases from V and 2 from J, leaving 10 bases between them. The CDR3 spells CASSLEGRANYGYTF. The CDR3 coding sequence is TGTGCCAGCAGCTTAGAGGGCAGGGCAAACTATGGCTACACCTTC.